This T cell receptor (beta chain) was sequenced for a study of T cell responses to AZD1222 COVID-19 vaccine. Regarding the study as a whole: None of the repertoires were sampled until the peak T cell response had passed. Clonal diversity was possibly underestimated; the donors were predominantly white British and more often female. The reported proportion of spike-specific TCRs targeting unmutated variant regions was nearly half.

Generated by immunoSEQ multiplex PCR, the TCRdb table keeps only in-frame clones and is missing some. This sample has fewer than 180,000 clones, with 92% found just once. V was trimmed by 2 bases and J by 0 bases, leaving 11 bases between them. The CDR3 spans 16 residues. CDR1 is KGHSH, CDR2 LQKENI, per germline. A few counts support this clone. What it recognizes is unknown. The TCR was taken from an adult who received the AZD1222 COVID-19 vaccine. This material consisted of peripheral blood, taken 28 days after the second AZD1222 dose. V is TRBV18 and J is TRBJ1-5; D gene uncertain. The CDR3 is CASSPGVGDSNQPQHF. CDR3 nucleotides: TGTGCCAGCTCACCAGGGGTAGGAGATAGCAATCAGCCCCAGCATTTT.